The 9 T cell receptor beta chains reported below all come from one sample, sequenced in a study of T cell responses to AZD1222 COVID-19 vaccine. Libraries were prepared by immunoSEQ multiplex PCR; TCRdb keeps only in-frame clonotypes and omits some of them. Of roughly 120,000 clones in the sample, over 75% were seen once. This specimen consisted of peripheral blood, obtained on day 0 of AZD1222 vaccination. The receptors stem from an adult in good health.

The rearrangement joins TRBV11-1 to TRBJ2-7; TRBD2 matches at 8 bases. Germline CDR1 is SGHAT and CDR2 is FQDESV (reference sequence). J gave up 5 bases and V 4 bases, and 7 bases lay outside the gene matches. This CDR3 is 14 amino acids long. CDR3 amino acids: CASSSGGGVNEQYF. CDR3 bases: TGTGCCAGCAGCTCCGGGGGGGGAGTCAACGAGCAGTACTTC.

The V gene is TRBV6-4, the J gene TRBJ1-2; possibly TRBD1 for D (6 bases). Germline CDR1 reads MRHNA; CDR2 reads SNTAGT. This CDR3 is 13 amino acids long. V was cut by 6 bases and J by 8 bases, with 16 bases left in between. The CDR3, as DNA: TGTGCCAGCAGCGAACAGGGCGCGGGAGGCTACACCTTC. Translation: CASSEQGAGGYTF.

V and J are TRBV11-2 and TRBJ1-6; D unresolved. The V end was cut by 5 bases, the J end by 9 bases, with 8 bases between. The CDR3 extends over 12 amino acids. Germline CDR1 is SGHAT and CDR2 is FQNNGV. The CDR3 region has the DNA TGTGCCAGCAGCCCCCAGAGTTCACCCCTCCACTTT. Encoded protein: CASSPQSSPLHF. The full variable domain, completed using reference TRBV11-2 and TRBJ1-6, is EAGVAQSPRYKIIEKRQSVAFWCNPISGHATLYWYQQILGQGPKLLIQFQNNGVVDDSQLPKDRFSAERLKGVDSTLKIQPAKLEDSAVYLCASSPQSSPLHFGNGTRLTVT.

A note on this clone: The sample holds other DNA sequences that translate to the same CDR3. The V call is TRBV7-9, the J call TRBJ1-4, with a weak D call TRBD1 (5 bases). The CDR3 sequence is 16 residues long. Per germline, CDR1 SEHNR and CDR2 FQNEAQ (reference sequence). V was clipped by 4 bases and J by 3 bases, with 15 bases between them. The chain's CDR3 is CASSSNWGLSNEKLFF. The CDR3 DNA sequence: TGTGCCAGCAGCTCTAACTGGGGACTCTCTAATGAAAAACTGTTTTTT.

This clone appeared a single time. The chain couples TRBV6-6 to TRBJ1-5; TRBD1 is a possible D gene (5 bases). From germline, CDR1 is MNHNY and CDR2 SVGAGI (reference sequence). The CDR3 spans 15 residues. V lost 2 bases, J lost 4 bases, and 12 bases lay in between. The CDR3 DNA reads TGTGCCAGCAGTTACCAAGGGGCACCAAATCAGCCCCAGCATTTT. It translates to CASSYQGAPNQPQHF.

A single count supports this clone. CDR3 coding DNA: TGTGCCAGCAGCTACCCGGGACAGGGGTTCTACGAGCAGTACTTC. This codes for CASSYPGQGFYEQYF. The chain joins TRBV7-8 to TRBJ2-7, with 10 positions matching TRBD1. The V gene's germline CDR1 is SGHVS and CDR2 FQNEAQ. V shed 4 bases and J 3 bases; nucleotides not matched to a gene: 6. The CDR3 is 15 residues long. The full variable domain, its missing parts supplied by reference TRBV7-8 and TRBJ2-7, is GAGVSQSPRYKVAKRGQDVALRCDPISGHVSLFWYQQALGQGPEFLTYFQNEAQLDKSGLPSDRFFAERPEGSVSTLKIQRTQQEDSAVYLCASSYPGQGFYEQYFGPGTRLTVT.

This chain links TRBV5-1 with TRBJ2-2; D uncertain. Germline values: CDR1 SGHRS, CDR2 YFSETQ. The CDR3 is made up of 15 amino acids. Trimming shortened V by 1 base and J by 5 bases, and 12 bases separated the two germline ends. CDR3 nucleotides: TGCGCCAGCAGCTTGTACCAGGTGATAACCGGGGAGCTGTTTTTT. Protein: CASSLYQVITGELFF.

V and J are TRBV9 and TRBJ1-5; D is ambiguous. Trimming removed 0 bases from V and 10 bases from J, with 11 bases in between. Germline CDR1 reads SGDLS; CDR2 reads YYNGEE. The CDR3 sequence is 13 residues long. This CDR3 reads CASSVDGLSPQHF. For the CDR3, the DNA is TGTGCCAGCAGCGTAGATGGGTTAAGTCCCCAGCATTTT. Full variable domain (remainder filled in from reference TRBV9 and TRBJ1-5): DSGVTQTPKHLITATGQRVTLRCSPRSGDLSVYWYQQSLDQGLQFLIQYYNGEERAKGNILERFSAQQFPDLHSELNLSSLELGDSALYFCASSVDGLSPQHFGDGTRLSIL.

The chain combines TRBV28 with TRBJ2-7; D is unclear. Germline values: CDR1 MDHEN, CDR2 SYDVKM. V was trimmed by 7 bases and J by 3 bases, leaving 10 bases between them. The length of the CDR3 is 12 residues. CDR3 amino acids: CASNRQLYEQYF. Written as DNA, the CDR3 is TGTGCCAGCAACCGGCAGCTCTACGAGCAGTACTTC.